A single sample gave rise to the 26 T cell receptor beta chains below, sequenced in a study of blood T cell repertoires in COVID-19. TCRdb keeps only in-frame clones here, not all; method: immunoSEQ multiplex PCR. The top ten clones hold roughly 2% of a sample with around 250,000 clones, 86% of them seen once. The material sequenced was PBMCs or T cells enriched from blood (not recorded which). The receptors derive from a woman between 50 and 59 years old who had recovered from COVID-19.

The V and J genes are TRBV28 and TRBJ2-7, with D possibly matching TRBD2 (6 bases). This CDR3 comprises 12 residues. Germline CDR1 reads MDHEN; CDR2 reads SYDVKM. The V and J ends lost 8 bases and 6 bases respectively, with 14 bases between them. Written as DNA, the CDR3 is TGTGCCAGCCAACGGGGGAGGTTCGAGCAGTACTTC. It codes for CASQRGRFEQYF.

The V call is TRBV13, the J call TRBJ2-3, with TRBD2 matching 7 bases. V shed 2 bases, J shed 3 bases, and the junction held 2 bases outside the gene matches. The CDR3 runs 14 residues. CDR1 PRHDT and CDR2 FYEKMQ come from the germline V gene (reference sequence). DNA of the CDR3: TGTGCCAGCAGCTTAAACGGGAGGACAGATACGCAGTATTTT. Translating gives CASSLNGRTDTQYF.

The chain combines TRBV12-3 or TRBV12-4 with TRBJ1-2; D unresolved. CDR3 length: 13 residues. The germline V and J ends were trimmed by 3 bases and 7 bases, with 12 bases remaining between them. DNA for the CDR3: TGTGCCAGCAGTTTTTTTGGGCCCTTTGGCTACACCTTC. Its protein is CASSFFGPFGYTF.

V is TRBV6-2 or TRBV6-3 and J is TRBJ1-1; TRBD1 matches 9 bases. In germline, CDR1 is MNHEY, CDR2 SVGEGT. The CDR3 is 16 amino acids. Losses at the gene ends were 4 bases for V and 5 bases for J; bases not matched to a gene: 11. Here the CDR3 DNA reads TGTGCCAGCAGTTCCCCGGGACAGGGCGGAAGGACTGAAGCTTTCTTT. It encodes CASSSPGQGGRTEAFF.

CDR3 in amino acids: CASSTPGWVSGKTGELFF. The CDR3 coding sequence is TGTGCCAGCAGCACCCCCGGATGGGTTAGCGGCAAAACCGGGGAGCTGTTTTTT. The J gene is TRBJ2-2, the V gene TRBV7-2; perhaps TRBD2 as D (6 bases). V was clipped by 5 bases and J by 5 bases, with 24 bases between them. CDR3 length equals 18 residues. Germline V CDR1 and CDR2: SGHTA, FQGNSA.

The V call is TRBV5-1, the J call TRBJ2-3; a weak D match, TRBD1 (6 bases). Germline CDR1 SGHRS, CDR2 YFSETQ. V lost 4 bases and J lost 1, with 10 bases in between. The CDR3 is made up of 14 amino acids. The CDR3 loop is CASSQQGGTDTQYF. The CDR3 nucleotides read TGCGCCAGCAGCCAACAGGGAGGCACAGATACGCAGTATTTT.

This chain connects TRBV7-6 to TRBJ2-7, with TRBD2 as a possible D gene (6 bases). The CDR3 is made up of 15 amino acids. Per the germline V gene, CDR1 is SGHVS and CDR2 is FNYEAQ. V was clipped by 0 bases and J by 4 bases, with 13 bases between them. The chain's CDR3 is CASSLAQGGGYEQYF. For the CDR3, the DNA is TGTGCCAGCAGCTTAGCGCAGGGAGGCGGATACGAGCAGTACTTC. Using reference TRBV7-6 and TRBJ2-7 for the parts outside the CDR3, the full variable domain is GAGVSQSPRYKVTKRGQDVALRCDPISGHVSLYWYRQALGQGPEFLTYFNYEAQQDKSGLPNDRFSAERPEGSISTLTIQRTEQRDSAMYRCASSLAQGGGYEQYFGPGTRLTVT.

The chain combines TRBV4-1 with TRBJ1-3; no clear D. Germline CDR1 reads MGHRA; CDR2 reads YSYEKL. This CDR3 comprises 14 residues. Deletions cut 3 bases from V and 0 bases from J, with 6 bases between. The CDR3 region is CASSHSSSGNTIYF. The CDR3 DNA follows: TGCGCCAGCAGCCACTCGAGCTCTGGAAACACCATATATTTT.

The rearrangement joins TRBV27 to TRBJ1-4, with 8 bases lining up with TRBD1. The germline V gene encodes CDR1 MNHEY and CDR2 SMNVEV (reference sequence). The junction had 4 bases not matched to a gene; V was cut back by 6 bases and J by 4 bases. CDR3 size: 14 residues. The CDR3 coding sequence is TGTGCCAGCAGGCGGGACAGGAATAATGAAAAACTGTTTTTT. Amino acid sequence: CASRRDRNNEKLFF.

The rearrangement links TRBV5-6 to TRBJ2-5; 8 bases map to TRBD2. CDR1 and CDR2 (germline): SGHDT, YYEEEE. With V trimmed by 5 bases and J by 5 bases, 8 bases remained unmatched. There are 14 residues in the CDR3. The CDR3 spells CASSSAGGWETQYF. CDR3 nucleotides: TGTGCCAGCAGTTCCGCGGGGGGTTGGGAGACCCAGTACTTC. The full variable domain, rest sourced from reference TRBV5-6 and TRBJ2-5, is DAGVTQSPTHLIKTRGQQVTLRCSPKSGHDTVSWYQQALGQGPQFIFQYYEEEERQRGNFPDRFSGHQFPNYSSELNVNALLLGDSALYLCASSSAGGWETQYFGPGTRLLVL.

The chain has TRBV21-1 and TRBJ1-5; whether TRBD1, the table's D call, matches the DNA was not checked. TRBV21-1 is tagged as a pseudogene. The CDR3 spans 17 residues. The DNA for the CDR3 is TGTGCCAGCAGCAAAGAAGGGGGCAGGGGTCGAAATCAGCCCCAGCATTTT. Amino acids: CASSKEGGRGRNQPQHF.

The V gene is TRBV2, the J gene TRBJ2-3; D is perhaps TRBD2 (5 bases). Between the trimmed V and J ends, which lost 10 bases and 4 bases, there was a span of 15 bases. The length of the CDR3 is 13 residues. CDR1 SNHLY and CDR2 FYNNEI come from the germline V gene. The CDR3 region has the DNA TGTGCCACCCCCGGGATGACCCCAGATACGCAGTATTTT. It translates to CATPGMTPDTQYF.

With respect to this clone: Since the CDR3 does not end with the conserved phenylalanine or tryptophan, this likely comes from a read error. Because the CDR3's place on the DNA is in doubt, the DNA is left out and the CDR3 is given as listed by TCRdb. The V and J genes are TRBV4-1 and TRBJ2-7; the DNA was not used to check the table's D call, TRBD1. Germline V gene sequence: CDR1 MGHRA, CDR2 YSYEKL. The CDR3 numbers 13 amino acids, ends counted. CDR3 sequence reads: CASSQVNIRDREA.

The chain employs TRBV5-4 and TRBJ2-1, with 7 bases lining up with TRBD2. Germline-derived CDR1 and CDR2 are SGHNT and YYREEE (reference sequence). The CDR3 has 15 amino acids. Trimming cost V 2 bases and J 5 bases; bases outside gene matches: 7. This chain's CDR3 is CASSFGLVTDNEQFF. The DNA for the CDR3 is TGTGCCAGCAGCTTTGGACTAGTAACTGACAATGAGCAGTTCTTC.

This chain links TRBV6-2 or TRBV6-3 with TRBJ2-2, with 7 bases fitting TRBD1. V gave up 4 bases and J gave up 0 bases; unmatched junction bases: 2. The CDR3 covers 15 residues. Germline lookup yields CDR1 MNHEY and CDR2 SVGEGT. This chain's CDR3 is CASSFQGANTGELFF. The CDR3 coding sequence is TGTGCCAGCAGTTTCCAGGGGGCGAACACCGGGGAGCTGTTTTTT.

This chain uses TRBV5-1 with TRBJ1-2; D not resolved. The V end lost 5 bases, the J end lost 0 bases, and 8 bases lay between the germline ends. Germline V gene sequence: CDR1 SGHRS, CDR2 YFSETQ. The CDR3 is made up of 13 amino acids. The chain's CDR3 is CASSFGANYGYTF. Here the CDR3 DNA reads TGCGCCAGCAGTTTCGGAGCTAACTATGGCTACACCTTC.

The rearrangement uses TRBV4-3 and TRBJ2-7; 7 bases fit TRBD2. The germline V gene has CDR1 LGHNA and CDR2 YSLEER. The CDR3 loop spans 15 amino acids. V lost 1 base to trimming and J lost 2 bases; unmatched junction nucleotides: 5. The CDR3 nucleotides are TGCGCCAGCAGCCAAGGGCTAGCGGCAACCTACGAGCAGTACTTC. Its translation is CASSQGLAATYEQYF.

The chain uses TRBV6-5 and TRBJ1-1; D might be TRBD1 (6 bases). There are 15 residues in the CDR3. Germline CDR1 reads MNHEY; CDR2 reads SVGAGI. Trimming shortened V by 5 bases and J by 1 base, and 14 bases separated the two germline ends. The chain's CDR3 is CASSPRGGANTEAFF. The CDR3 coding sequence is TGTGCCAGCAGTCCACGGGGGGGCGCGAACACTGAAGCTTTCTTT.

This chain connects TRBV30 to TRBJ1-3, with D possibly being TRBD1 (6 bases). This CDR3 spans 15 amino acids. Germline V gives CDR1 GTSNPN, CDR2 SVGIG (reference sequence). V lost 2 bases and J 0 bases, leaving 11 bases between the germline ends. The CDR3 sequence is CAWSRTGISGNTIYF. The DNA of the CDR3 is TGTGCCTGGAGTCGAACAGGGATCTCTGGAAACACCATATATTTT.

This clone came up once. The J gene is TRBJ1-2, the V gene TRBV6-5; 7 nucleotides line up with TRBD1. V lost 6 bases, J lost 4 bases, and 5 bases stayed unmatched. This CDR3 contains 13 residues. Germline assignment: CDR1 MNHEY and CDR2 SVGAGI. The DNA for the CDR3 is TGTGCCAGCAGCACCGCAGGGGGCTATGGCTACACCTTC. Its protein is CASSTAGGYGYTF.

The chain carries TRBV19 and TRBJ2-3; TRBD2 is a possible D gene (6 bases). The germline V gene has CDR1 LNHDA and CDR2 SQIVND (reference sequence). Trimming left V 6 bases short and J 5 bases short, with 15 bases between. The CDR3 is 14 residues long. CDR3 DNA: TGTGCCAGTAGCTACCACCGGAGGGGAGATACGCAGTATTTT. Protein sequence: CASSYHRRGDTQYF.

The V and J genes are TRBV13 and TRBJ2-1, with a possible D match to TRBD1 (6 bases). The V end lost 5 bases, the J end lost 1 base, and 9 bases lay between the germline ends. The CDR3 totals 14 residues. Germline V gene data show CDR1 as PRHDT and CDR2 as FYEKMQ (reference sequence). In DNA, the CDR3 is TGTGCCAGCAGCCTACAGGGATCCTACAATGAGCAGTTCTTC. Its translation is CASSLQGSYNEQFF.

The chain employs TRBV6-5 and TRBJ1-1, with a tentative D call TRBD1 (5 bases). Trimming left V 5 bases short and J 5 bases short, with 15 bases between. Germline V lookup: CDR1 MNHEY, CDR2 SVGAGI. CDR3 size: 14 residues. The CDR3 DNA reads TGTGCCAGCAGTCGGGGGGGGGTTGGGACTGAAGCTTTCTTT. Translated, it gives CASSRGGVGTEAFF.

The genes are TRBV7-9 and TRBJ1-1; 9 nucleotides agree with TRBD1. V was pared by 3 bases and J by 4 bases, with 15 bases of the junction left unmatched. The CDR3 sequence is 18 residues long. Germline V lookup: CDR1 SEHNR, CDR2 FQNEAQ (reference sequence). In DNA, the CDR3 is TGTGCCAGCAGCTTCTCACAGGGGGCATTCGTCGATAGCACTGAAGCTTTCTTT. It encodes CASSFSQGAFVDSTEAFF.

V gene TRBV4-1 combines with J gene TRBJ2-1; a weak D match, TRBD1 (6 bases). The V gene's germline CDR1 is MGHRA and CDR2 YSYEKL. V gave up 3 bases and J gave up 5 bases, with 14 bases separating them. CDR3 length: 15 amino acids. The CDR3 DNA sequence: TGCGCCAGCAGCCATGCCTCGGCAGGGGACAATGAGCAGTTCTTC. Its translation: CASSHASAGDNEQFF.

The DNA for the CDR3 is TGCGCCGCGTTAGGGACAGCGAACTATGGCTACACCTTC. It translates to CAALGTANYGYTF. This rearrangement joins TRBV10-2 to TRBJ1-2; 7 nucleotides align to TRBD1. The CDR3 contains 13 residues. The junction had 8 bases not matched to a gene; V was cut back by 11 bases and J by 2 bases. Per germline, CDR1 WSHSY and CDR2 SAAADI.